Sequencing of this T cell receptor beta chain was carried out in a study of blood T cell repertoires in COVID-19. Study-wide context: The United States, Italy and Spain were the sources of the acute and convalescent COVID-19 samples. PBMCs, B-cell-depleted T cells, or T cells were the source of the cDNA or gDNA that made up the material.

Authors' methods: The authors estimated nucleated cell counts from reference gene primer amplification. The protocol was immunoSEQ multiplex PCR, while the TCRdb copy is restricted to in-frame clones and leaves out a portion. V and J calls and clone size are given by that table; D and trimming were obtained from the DNA. The top ten clones hold 25% to 30% of a sample with more than 70,000 clones, approximately 78% of them seen once. V lost 5 bases and J 3 bases, leaving 20 bases between the germline ends. Germline CDR1 and CDR2: MNHEY and SMNVEV (reference sequence). The CDR3 extends over 17 amino acids.

Sample: peripheral blood. V and J are TRBV27 and TRBJ1-5, with D tentatively TRBD1 (6 bases). This TCR came from a human donor in a cohort sampled during active COVID-19. This CDR3 reads CASSPDSWTANNQPQHF. As DNA, the CDR3 is TGTGCCAGCAGTCCTGACTCCTGGACAGCTAACAATCAGCCCCAGCATTTT.